A selection of T cell receptor beta chains follows, all from one sample in a study of blood T cell repertoires in COVID-19. Generated by immunoSEQ multiplex PCR, the TCRdb table keeps only in-frame clones and is missing some. The data show roughly 250,000 clones, roughly 80% seen once. Sequencing was done on a sample of peripheral blood. The receptors were sampled from a woman of 80 years or more with acute or convalescent COVID-19. The CDR3 runs from the conserved cysteine through the conserved F or W. D genes are given only for firm matches. Some rows have no size entry. The others give once, few or many, or a class for an expanded clone.

j_gene: TRBJ1-5
d_gene: .
abundance: .
v_gene: TRBV30
CDR3aa: CAWSTGVEQPQHF
CDR3nt: TGTGCCTGGAGTACCGGGGTGGAACAGCCCCAGCATTTT

j_gene: TRBJ2-2
d_gene: TRBD2
abundance: .
v_gene: TRBV7-2
CDR3aa: CASSSGLARTGELFF
CDR3nt: TGTGCCAGCAGCTCGGGACTAGCGCGTACCGGGGAGCTGTTTTTT

j_gene: TRBJ2-5
d_gene: .
abundance: .
v_gene: TRBV6-5
CDR3aa: CASSTTGYQETQYF
CDR3nt: TGTGCCAGCAGTACCACAGGATACCAAGAGACCCAGTACTTC

j_gene: TRBJ2-1
d_gene: .
abundance: .
v_gene: TRBV5-4
CDR3aa: CASSLGGGQIYNEQFF
CDR3nt: TGTGCCAGCAGCTTGGGGGGGGGACAAATTTACAATGAGCAGTTCTTC

j_gene: TRBJ1-2
d_gene: TRBD1
abundance: .
v_gene: TRBV18
CDR3aa: CASSPSTGHGYTF
CDR3nt: TGTGCCAGCTCACCTTCGACAGGGCATGGCTACACCTTC

j_gene: TRBJ1-1
d_gene: .
abundance: few
v_gene: TRBV9
CDR3aa: CASSVVHEVGAFF
CDR3nt: TGTGCCAGCAGCGTAGTACACGAGGTCGGAGCTTTCTTT

j_gene: TRBJ2-3
d_gene: TRBD1
abundance: .
v_gene: TRBV19
CDR3aa: CASSAQGANTQYF
CDR3nt: TGTGCCAGTAGTGCCCAGGGGGCGAATACGCAGTATTTT

j_gene: TRBJ2-5
d_gene: TRBD2
abundance: .
v_gene: TRBV4-1
CDR3aa: CASSPVGTSVETQYF
CDR3nt: TGCGCCAGCAGCCCAGTGGGGACTAGCGTAGAGACCCAGTACTTC

j_gene: TRBJ1-2
d_gene: TRBD1
abundance: .
v_gene: TRBV19
CDR3aa: CASSTGQGKRNYGYTF
CDR3nt: TGTGCCAGTAGTACGGGACAGGGAAAGAGAAACTATGGCTACACCTTC

j_gene: TRBJ2-1
d_gene: TRBD1
abundance: .
v_gene: TRBV7-7
CDR3aa: CASSTGGTSYNEQFF
CDR3nt: TGTGCTAGCAGCACAGGGGGTACCTCCTACAATGAGCAGTTCTTC

j_gene: TRBJ1-5
d_gene: .
abundance: .
v_gene: TRBV19
CDR3aa: CASSSSRGSNQPQHF
CDR3nt: TGTGCCAGTAGTTCCAGCAGGGGTAGCAATCAGCCCCAGCATTTT

j_gene: TRBJ2-7
d_gene: TRBD2
abundance: .
v_gene: TRBV27
CDR3aa: CASSLSWLPGTSGFYEQYF
CDR3nt: TGTGCCAGCAGTTTATCTTGGCTTCCCGGGACTAGCGGGTTCTACGAGCAGTACTTC

j_gene: TRBJ1-5
d_gene: .
abundance: .
v_gene: TRBV30
CDR3aa: CAWSVGGSGNQPQHF
CDR3nt: TGTGCCTGGAGTGTCGGGGGGTCGGGCAATCAGCCCCAGCATTTT

j_gene: TRBJ2-1
d_gene: TRBD1
abundance: .
v_gene: TRBV2
CDR3aa: CASRGQGGFYNEQFF
CDR3nt: TGTGCCAGCAGAGGACAGGGAGGTTTCTACAATGAGCAGTTCTTC

j_gene: TRBJ2-1
d_gene: .
abundance: .
v_gene: TRBV10-3
CDR3aa: CAIQKGNEQFF
CDR3nt: TGTGCCATCCAAAAGGGGAATGAGCAGTTCTTC

j_gene: TRBJ2-1
d_gene: .
abundance: .
v_gene: TRBV11-3
CDR3aa: CASRLRDNYNEQFF
CDR3nt: TGTGCCAGCAGACTCCGGGACAACTACAATGAGCAGTTCTTC

j_gene: TRBJ1-1
d_gene: TRBD1
abundance: .
v_gene: TRBV5-1
CDR3aa: CASSPGPRGKGNTEAFF
CDR3nt: TGCGCCAGCAGCCCCGGGCCCAGGGGGAAAGGGAACACTGAAGCTTTCTTT

j_gene: TRBJ2-3
d_gene: TRBD2
abundance: .
v_gene: TRBV7-3
CDR3aa: CASSLSGGAGTDTQYF
CDR3nt: TGTGCCAGCAGCTTATCCGGGGGGGCAGGCACAGATACGCAGTATTTT

j_gene: TRBJ1-1
d_gene: .
abundance: .
v_gene: TRBV21-1
CDR3aa: CATYVRGGTEAFF
CDR3nt: TGTGCCACCTATGTAAGGGGGGGCACTGAAGCTTTCTTT

j_gene: TRBJ1-5
d_gene: .
abundance: .
v_gene: TRBV5-6
CDR3aa: CASSSYQTENQPQHF
CDR3nt: TGTGCCAGCAGCTCGTACCAGACAGAAAATCAGCCCCAGCATTTT

j_gene: TRBJ1-3
d_gene: .
abundance: .
v_gene: TRBV2
CDR3aa: CASSSSGGASGNTIYF
CDR3nt: TGTGCCAGCAGTTCCAGCGGGGGGGCGAGTGGAAACACCATATATTTT

j_gene: TRBJ1-4
d_gene: .
abundance: once
v_gene: TRBV28
CDR3aa: CASSPDTREKLFF
CDR3nt: TGTGCCAGCAGTCCAGATACAAGAGAAAAACTGTTTTTT

j_gene: TRBJ1-5
d_gene: .
abundance: .
v_gene: TRBV2
CDR3aa: CASTERGANQPQHF
CDR3nt: TGTGCCAGCACCGAACGGGGGGCCAATCAGCCCCAGCATTTT

j_gene: TRBJ1-5
d_gene: .
abundance: .
v_gene: TRBV28
CDR3aa: CASRIQGVNNQPQHF
CDR3nt: TGTGCCAGCAGGATACAGGGCGTGAACAATCAGCCCCAGCATTTT

j_gene: TRBJ2-7
d_gene: TRBD1
abundance: once
v_gene: TRBV5-1
CDR3aa: CASSIAGTGSEQYF
CDR3nt: TGCGCCAGCAGCATCGCCGGGACAGGGAGTGAGCAGTACTTC

j_gene: TRBJ1-1
d_gene: TRBD1
abundance: few
v_gene: TRBV3-1/TRBV3-2
CDR3aa: CASSSQGGDKAFF
CDR3nt: TGTGCCAGCAGCTCCCAGGGGGGAGACAAAGCTTTCTTT

j_gene: TRBJ1-4
d_gene: .
abundance: few
v_gene: TRBV21-1
CDR3aa: CASSPGQGIEKLFF
CDR3nt: TGTGCCAGCAGCCCGGGACAGGGTATTGAAAAACTGTTTTTT

j_gene: TRBJ2-7
d_gene: TRBD2
abundance: once
v_gene: TRBV11-2
CDR3aa: CASSFTGLNEQYF
CDR3nt: TGTGCCAGCAGCTTTACGGGACTAAACGAGCAGTACTTC